This T cell receptor beta chain was identified during a study of cytomegalovirus exposure and HLA in healthy donors. The overall study: An earlier analysis found 120 million or so unique TCR beta sequences from roughly 170 million T cells.

The donors were healthy bone marrow donors. Though nominally healthy at sampling, donors likely had unrecorded immune exposures. About this clone itself: Its antigen is not known.

The PCR used 60 Vbeta and 13 Jbeta primers. The assay was immunoSEQ multiplex PCR, and TCRdb's table has in-frame clones only and misses some. Here the sample spans about 100,000 clones, about four fifths being singletons. General observations from the study: A later analysis reported that several of the most significant clusters appeared to be linked to common viral pathogens, among them Epstein-Barr virus.

This CDR3 is built from 14 residues. The V gene's germline CDR1 is SNHLY and CDR2 FYNNEI. V was clipped by 7 bases and J by 2 bases; unmatched bases: 3. The clonotype originates from a woman in her thirties or forties in good health and CMV-seronegative. The chain has TRBV2 and TRBJ2-2; 8 bases are a match to TRBD1. The sample taken for sequencing was PBMCs. CDR3 sequence: CASIGQGNTGELFF. CDR3 in DNA: TGTGCCAGCATAGGACAGGGTAACACCGGGGAGCTGTTTTTT.